These 24 T cell receptor beta chains came from one sample sequenced in a study of identical twins. Via MiXCR, TCRdb re-called the 5' RACE reads, giving one row per CDR3 protein. Of 500,000 to 700,000 distinct CDR3 sequences in the sample, under 8.5% were seen once. This sample was also put to use in a study of yellow fever vaccine responses in identical twins.

Sequences were obtained from PBMCs. The receptors come from a woman younger than 35 in good health.

The chain joins TRBV6-2 or TRBV6-3 to TRBJ2-7; D ambiguous. The CDR3 contains 12 residues. Germline loops: CDR1 MNHEY, CDR2 SVGEGT. Trimming took off 0 bases at V and 6 bases at J, with 6 bases between the two ends. The chain's CDR3 is CASSYSRVEQYF. DNA for the CDR3: TGTGCCAGCAGTTACTCAAGGGTCGAGCAGTACTTC.

The chain employs TRBV20-1 and TRBJ2-3, with TRBD2 matching over 8 bases. CDR1 DFQATT and CDR2 SNEGSKA come from the germline V gene (reference sequence). Trimming cost V 6 bases and J 1 base; bases outside gene matches: 9. The CDR3 totals 15 residues. As DNA, the CDR3 is TGCAGTGCCCAGACCATTAGCGGGGGCACAGATACGCAGTATTTT. Protein: CSAQTISGGTDTQYF.

Only a few counts were recorded for this clonotype. The chain joins TRBV20-1 to TRBJ1-2; no clear D. The germline CDR1 and CDR2 sequences are DFQATT and SNEGSKA (reference sequence). The CDR3 runs 14 residues. The V end lost 3 bases, the J end lost 7 bases, and 18 bases lay between the germline ends. CDR3 in DNA: TGCAGTGCTAGGTCCCCGGGAATTCTAAGTGGCTACACCTTC. It is translated as CSARSPGILSGYTF.

The chain recombines TRBV20-1 with TRBJ2-5; D is unclear. Germline lookup yields CDR1 DFQATT and CDR2 SNEGSKA (reference sequence). The CDR3 length is 15 residues. CDR3 loop: CYFRVGKKYQETQYF. The CDR3 nucleotides are TGCTACTTCAGAGTAGGGAAAAAGTACCAAGAGACCCAGTACTTC.

A few counts support this clonotype. V usage is TRBV24-1 and J usage is TRBJ2-3; maybe TRBD1 (6 bases). The germline gives CDR1 KGHDR, CDR2 SFDVKD. V was cut by 7 bases and J by 4 bases, with 20 bases left in between. The CDR3 spans 16 residues. CDR3 bases: TGTGCCACCAGGGCTCAGGGGATTCTAGGCGCAGATACGCAGTATTTT. It yields the protein CATRAQGILGADTQYF.

The chain is built from TRBV6-5 and TRBJ2-5; D unresolved. The germline gives CDR1 MNHEY, CDR2 SVGAGI. The CDR3 covers 14 residues. V lost 5 bases, J lost 4 bases, and 14 bases lay in between. The CDR3 DNA reads as TGTGCCAGCAGTCTACTCGAGATGGGAGAGACCCAGTACTTC. Amino acid sequence: CASSLLEMGETQYF.

This clonotype was found many times. The rearrangement uses TRBV2 and TRBJ2-5; 9 bases align to TRBD2. The V and J ends lost 10 bases and 4 bases, in that order; junction bases with no gene match: 10. The germline gives CDR1 SNHLY, CDR2 FYNNEI. The CDR3 has 14 amino acids. The CDR3 region is CATTPGLAGETQYF. CDR3 nucleotide sequence: TGTGCCACTACACCGGGACTAGCCGGAGAGACCCAGTACTTC. The full variable domain, its missing parts supplied by reference TRBV2 and TRBJ2-5, is EPEVTQTPSHQVTQMGQEVILRCVPISNHLYFYWYRQILGQKVEFLVSFYNNEISEKSEIFDDQFSVERPDGSNFTLKIRSTKLEDSAMYFCATTPGLAGETQYFGPGTRLLVL.

There are many counts of this clonotype. The chain uses TRBV12-3 or TRBV12-4 and TRBJ1-4; the D gene is possibly TRBD1 (6 bases). The CDR3 is 16 amino acids. Trimming removed 3 bases at V and 7 bases at J, with 18 bases between. The CDR3 sequence: CASSFGGRAGGEKLFF. The CDR3, as DNA: TGTGCCAGCAGTTTCGGGGGCAGGGCCGGAGGTGAAAAACTGTTTTTT.

This clonotype occurred a few times. This sequence joins TRBV5-5 and TRBJ2-7; D possibly corresponds to TRBD2 (6 bases). The CDR3 spans 16 residues. Trimming left V 4 bases short and J 3 bases short, with 20 bases between. Germline V CDR1 and CDR2: SGHKS, YYEKEE (reference sequence). Here the CDR3 DNA reads TGTGCCAGCAGCACCCCGGGGACTTCGATGTACTACGAGCAGTACGTC. Residues: CASSTPGTSMYYEQYV.

The V gene is TRBV24-1, the J gene TRBJ2-3; unclear D gene. Germline lookup yields CDR1 KGHDR and CDR2 SFDVKD. V lost 4 bases and J lost 8, with 9 bases in between. The CDR3 is made up of 12 amino acids. This CDR3 reads CATSESPVTQYF. The CDR3 DNA is TGTGCCACCAGTGAATCCCCGGTTACGCAGTATTTT.

This clonotype has a count of ten or more. V is TRBV5-1 and J is TRBJ2-7; 13 bases fit TRBD2. V shed 4 bases and J 5 bases; nucleotides not matched to a gene: 9. CDR3 length equals 16 residues. Germline V gene lookup returns CDR1 SGHRS and CDR2 YFSETQ. The CDR3, as DNA: TGCGCCAGCAGCCAAACCTGGACTAGCGGGAGTAACGAGCAGTACTTC. As protein: CASSQTWTSGSNEQYF.

This clonotype has a count of ten or more. The rearrangement uses TRBV3-1 and TRBJ2-7; possibly TRBD2 for D (6 bases). The germline gives CDR1 LGHDT, CDR2 YNNKEL (reference sequence). Trimming left V 4 bases short and J 3 bases short, with 19 bases between. The length of the CDR3 is 16 residues. CDR3 loop: CASSPSRLVGDYEQYF. In DNA, the CDR3 is TGTGCCAGCAGCCCCTCGCGACTAGTGGGGGACTACGAGCAGTACTTC.

There are many counts of this clonotype. This chain uses TRBV5-1 with TRBJ2-5, with TRBD1 matching 7 bases. V was pared by 4 bases and J by 5 bases, with 8 bases of the junction left unmatched. This CDR3 has 14 residues. CDR1 and CDR2 (germline): SGHRS, YFSETQ. The CDR3 is CASSRDSLQETQYF. DNA for the CDR3: TGCGCCAGCAGCAGGGACAGCCTCCAGGAGACCCAGTACTTC. Supplemented by reference TRBV5-1 and TRBJ2-5, the full variable domain reads KAGVTQTPRYLIKTRGQQVTLSCSPISGHRSVSWYQQTPGQGLQFLFEYFSETQRNKGNFPGRFSGRQFSNSRSEMNVSTLELGDSALYLCASSRDSLQETQYFGPGTRLLVL.

This clonotype was observed a few times. V usage is TRBV20-1 and J usage is TRBJ2-5; 7 nucleotides agree with TRBD1. This CDR3 has 12 amino acids. Germline lookup yields CDR1 DFQATT and CDR2 SNEGSKA (reference sequence). J was trimmed by 1 base and V by 8 bases; bases with no gene match: 4. CDR3 protein: CSTRDSQETQYF. As DNA, the CDR3 is TGCAGTACCCGGGACAGCCAAGAGACCCAGTACTTC.

This clonotype was recorded a few times. V is TRBV10-3 and J is TRBJ1-1, with D possibly being TRBD1 (5 bases). Germline V gene lookup returns CDR1 ENHRY and CDR2 SYGVKD. Deletions cut 4 bases from V and 2 bases from J, with 11 bases between. The CDR3 length is 14 residues. The CDR3 DNA reads as TGTGCCATCAGTGCGGGGGGTGAAAACACTGAAGCTTTCTTT. As protein: CAISAGGENTEAFF.

The rearrangement joins TRBV13 to TRBJ2-7, with 10 bases aligning to TRBD2. The CDR3 sequence is 14 residues long. Looked up from germline, CDR1 is PRHDT and CDR2 is FYEKMQ (reference sequence). The J segment lost 2 bases and the V segment lost 5 bases, leaving 3 bases of the junction unmatched. This chain's CDR3 is CASSAGTSAYEQYV. DNA of the CDR3: TGTGCCAGCAGCGCCGGGACTAGCGCCTACGAGCAGTACGTC.

This chain joins TRBV7-6 and TRBJ1-1; the D is unclear. The CDR3 loop spans 15 amino acids. Germline CDR1 reads SGHVS; CDR2 reads FNYEAQ. Trimming cost V 5 bases and J 1 base, with 14 bases left between them. The CDR3 bases are TGTGCCAGCAGCCCCCGGGCCCTTGAGAACACTGAAGCTTTCTTT. Its translation is CASSPRALENTEAFF. The variable domain in full, with the rest retrieved from reference TRBV7-6 and TRBJ1-1, is GAGVSQSPRYKVTKRGQDVALRCDPISGHVSLYWYRQALGQGPEFLTYFNYEAQQDKSGLPNDRFSAERPEGSISTLTIQRTEQRDSAMYRCASSPRALENTEAFFGQGTRLTVV.

This clonotype was picked up a small number of times. In nucleotides, the CDR3 is TGTGCCAGCAGCCAAGATCTGACCGGGACTCACTATGGCTACACCTTC. This sequence encodes CASSQDLTGTHYGYTF. The chain links TRBV3-1 to TRBJ1-2; weak D call: TRBD1 (5 bases). This CDR3 spans 16 amino acids. Germline loops: CDR1 LGHDT, CDR2 YNNKEL (reference sequence). The V end was cut by 0 bases, the J end by 3 bases, with 14 bases between.

This clonotype was observed a few times. The rearrangement joins TRBV14 to TRBJ1-1, with 9 bases identical to TRBD1. The CDR3 is 14 amino acids. From germline, CDR1 is SGHDN and CDR2 FVKESK. The J segment lost 7 bases and the V segment lost 7 bases, leaving 10 bases of the junction unmatched. For the CDR3, the DNA is TGTGCCAGCACCGACAGGGGGGCTCCAAATGAAGCTTTCTTT. It yields the protein CASTDRGAPNEAFF.

This clonotype appeared a few times. The gene calls are TRBV27 and TRBJ1-1; D is uncertain. The ends were cut back, 6 bases at V and 2 bases at J, with 13 bases in the middle. Per germline, CDR1 MNHEY and CDR2 SMNVEV (reference sequence). The CDR3 contains 14 residues. The CDR3 sequence: CASRPGVANTEAFF. DNA of the CDR3: TGTGCCAGCAGGCCGGGAGTTGCTAACACTGAAGCTTTCTTT.

In this sample, this clonotype turned up a few times. The genes are TRBV5-1 and TRBJ2-3; 10 bases are shared with TRBD2. The CDR3 contains 16 residues. Germline CDR1 is SGHRS and CDR2 is YFSETQ. With 4 bases clipped from V and 3 bases from J, the junction kept 8 bases outside the gene matches. The CDR3, as DNA: TGCGCCAGCAGCAGTGTAGCGGGAGGTGGAACAGATACGCAGTATTTT. As protein: CASSSVAGGGTDTQYF.

At least ten counts were recorded for this clonotype. The gene calls are TRBV20-1 and TRBJ2-1, with D possibly being TRBD1 or TRBD2 (5 bases each). V was cut by 5 bases and J by 5 bases, with 10 bases left in between. The CDR3 covers 12 residues. Per the germline V gene, CDR1 is DFQATT and CDR2 is SNEGSKA (reference sequence). The DNA of the CDR3 is TGCAGTGCTTACGGGGCCCACAATGAGCAGTTCTTC. Its protein is CSAYGAHNEQFF.

CDR3 bases: TGTGCCAGCAGCCCCCGTCCCGGGACAGGGCCGCGGCTGTTTTTT. This encodes CASSPRPGTGPRLFF. The chain combines TRBV11-2 with TRBJ2-2; 9 nucleotides match TRBD1. This CDR3 spans 15 amino acids. Losses at the gene ends were 5 bases for V and 13 bases for J; bases not matched to a gene: 14. CDR1 SGHAT and CDR2 FQNNGV come from the germline V gene. The full variable domain, completed using reference TRBV11-2 and TRBJ2-2, is EAGVAQSPRYKIIEKRQSVAFWCNPISGHATLYWYQQILGQGPKLLIQFQNNGVVDDSQLPKDRFSAERLKGVDSTLKIQPAKLEDSAVYLCASSPRPGTGPRLFFGEGSRLTVL.

This clonotype was picked up a small number of times. V usage is TRBV28 and J usage is TRBJ2-1; perhaps TRBD1 as D (6 bases). The CDR3 sequence is 14 residues long. Looked up from germline, CDR1 is MDHEN and CDR2 is SYDVKM. Trimming took off 3 bases at V and 9 bases at J, with 15 bases between the two ends. DNA for the CDR3: TGTGCCAGCAGTTTTGGGCCAGGGGCACGTGAGCAGTTCTTC. Translating it yields CASSFGPGAREQFF.